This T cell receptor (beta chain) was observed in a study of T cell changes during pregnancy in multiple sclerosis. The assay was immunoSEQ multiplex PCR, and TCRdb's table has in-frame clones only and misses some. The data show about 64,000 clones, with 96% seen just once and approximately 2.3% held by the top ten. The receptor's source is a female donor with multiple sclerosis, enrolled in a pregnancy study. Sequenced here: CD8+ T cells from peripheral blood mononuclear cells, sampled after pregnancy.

The CDR3 DNA reads as TGTGCCAGCAGCCAATCCCCCCGACTAGCGGGCTTCCCCGGGGAGCAGTACTTC. Its translation: CASSQSPRLAGFPGEQYF. V gene TRBV4-2 combines with J gene TRBJ2-7, with TRBD2 matching over 10 bases. V was pared by 2 bases and J by 7 bases, with 17 bases of the junction left unmatched. The CDR3 is 18 residues long. Germline V gene sequence: CDR1 LGHNA, CDR2 YNFKEQ.